Included here is one TCR beta chain sequence, with context. Its antigen remains unidentified. Germline lookup yields CDR1 SGHRS and CDR2 YFSETQ. V lost 3 bases and J lost 6, with 18 bases in between. The CDR3 length is 15 residues. This specimen belongs to a study of identifying expanded T cells in peripheral blood. General observations from the study: Technical replicates showed roughly 1.2 changed clones; two weeks 15 to 20; four weeks 19. Two-week clone count variance significantly increased as total template count grew.

Healthy donors had no documented immune events, such as infections, while sampled. The repertoire was sequenced with immunoSEQ multiplex PCR; TCRdb's copy has only in-frame clones and lacks some. The sample holds about 80,000 clones, around 90% seen once. This TCR was sampled from a person aged 18 to 75 in good health. V is TRBV5-1 and J is TRBJ1-2; unclear D gene. The sequenced sample consisted of blood. CDR3 residues: CASSSFTSGSNGYTF. DNA for the CDR3: TGCGCCAGCAGCTCCTTTACCTCAGGATCGAATGGCTACACCTTC.